This record looks at one T cell receptor (beta chain) sequence and its context. What it binds is not known. The data are from a study of cytomegalovirus exposure and HLA in healthy donors. PCR amplification relied on 60 Vbeta primers (plus 13 Jbeta primers). Profiled with immunoSEQ multiplex PCR; TCRdb holds only in-frame clones, not every one. The sample consists of about 140,000 clones, 60% to 85% of them appearing once. Germline assignment: CDR1 SEHNR and CDR2 FQNEAQ (reference sequence). This CDR3 comprises 15 residues. The V end lost 2 bases, the J end lost 3 bases, and 12 bases lay between the germline ends. Overall study findings and caveats: Associated with cytomegalovirus, according to the listing, were 150 to 200 TCR beta chains. Cytomegalovirus status, reportedly, was diagnosed with high specificity and sensitivity by the classifier. The study found most TCR sequences rare, yet found some public TCRs in many donors.

This chain uses TRBV7-9 with TRBJ2-3; D unclear. Sequences were obtained from PBMCs. This receptor was taken from a man in his forties in good health and CMV-seronegative. In DNA form, the CDR3 reads TGTGCCAGCAGCTTAAGAGGAACCGAAACAGATACGCAGTATTTT. As protein: CASSLRGTETDTQYF.